Following are 2 T cell receptor beta chains from one sample sequenced in a study of T cell repertoires in cytomegalovirus infection. Each CDR3 protein gets one entry after TCRdb re-called the reads with MiXCR. The sample has fewer than 550,000 distinct CDR3 sequences; about a quarter are singletons. Sequencing input: PBMCs. Receptor source: a human donor in good health (CMV status not recorded). Some clones in this sample may be carry-over from other donors' samples.

This clonotype was detected a few times. This sequence joins TRBV5-6 and TRBJ2-5, with D perhaps TRBD1 (6 bases). From germline, CDR1 is SGHDT and CDR2 YYEEEE. V was trimmed by 2 bases and J by 1 base, leaving 9 bases between them. CDR3 length: 14 amino acids. The CDR3 DNA reads TGTGCCAGCAGCTTAGGGACACTCCAAGAGACCCAGTACTTC. It specifies CASSLGTLQETQYF. Full variable domain (rest looked up from reference TRBV5-6 and TRBJ2-5): DAGVTQSPTHLIKTRGQQVTLRCSPKSGHDTVSWYQQALGQGPQFIFQYYEEEERQRGNFPDRFSGHQFPNYSSELNVNALLLGDSALYLCASSLGTLQETQYFGPGTRLLVL.

The chain recombines TRBV6-2 or TRBV6-3 with TRBJ2-1; perhaps TRBD2 as D (6 bases). The V and J ends lost 0 bases and 8 bases respectively, with 8 bases between them. The CDR3 has 13 amino acids. Germline values: CDR1 MNHEY, CDR2 SVGEGT. The CDR3 region is CASSYSSGDEQFF. CDR3 coding DNA: TGTGCCAGCAGTTACTCTAGCGGCGATGAGCAGTTCTTC.